What follows describes a single TCR beta chain. Its antigen is still unknown. The TCR beta libraries were generated through quantitative 5'-RACE incorporating molecular barcodes. A single record per CDR3 protein comes from TCRdb applying MiXCR to the 5' RACE reads. Here the sample spans hundreds of thousands of distinct CDR3 sequences, around 26% being singletons. These data are taken from a study of CD8 T cells in ankylosing spondylitis. Whole-study findings and limits: Disease-linked clones had a CD8+ phenotype and relatively low frequency in peripheral blood. It appeared that ankylosing spondylitis blood was characterized by a TCR beta motif of several highly homologous variants.

Trimming stripped 8 bases from V and 3 bases from J, with 13 bases between. The length of the CDR3 is 14 residues. The germline CDR1 and CDR2 sequences are SNHLY and FYNNEI. The V call is TRBV2, the J call TRBJ2-2; no clear D. Specimen: blood, either unsorted or a sorted T cell fraction (not recorded which). This sequence originates from a male donor with ankylosing spondylitis. CDR3 nucleotides: TGTGCCAGCCAAAAATTGACTGACACCGGGGAGCTGTTTTTT. Its translation: CASQKLTDTGELFF.